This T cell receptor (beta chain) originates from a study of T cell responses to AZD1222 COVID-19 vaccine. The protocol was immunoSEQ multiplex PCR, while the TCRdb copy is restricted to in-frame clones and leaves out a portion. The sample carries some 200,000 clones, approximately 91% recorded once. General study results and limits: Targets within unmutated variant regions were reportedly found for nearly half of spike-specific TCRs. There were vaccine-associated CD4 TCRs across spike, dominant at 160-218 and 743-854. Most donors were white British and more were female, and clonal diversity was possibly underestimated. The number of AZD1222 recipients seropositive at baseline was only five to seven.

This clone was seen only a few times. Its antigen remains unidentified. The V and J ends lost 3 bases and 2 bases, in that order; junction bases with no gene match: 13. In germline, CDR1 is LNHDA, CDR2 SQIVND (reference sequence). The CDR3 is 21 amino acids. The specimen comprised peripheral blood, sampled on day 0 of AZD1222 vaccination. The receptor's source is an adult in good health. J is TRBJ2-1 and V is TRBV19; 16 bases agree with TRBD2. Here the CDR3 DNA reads TGTGCCAGTAGTATCAACCTCGGGACTAGCGGGGGGGCCTTCCCCTACAATGAGCAGTTCTTC. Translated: CASSINLGTSGGAFPYNEQFF.